Below are 27 T cell receptor beta chains sequenced from a single sample in a study of CXCR3-negative and CXCR3-positive naive CD8 T cells. The libraries of TRB cDNA were constructed through 5' RACE using UMI labels. Using the 5' RACE reads, TCRdb records one entry per CDR3 protein without DNA. The specimen's table records roughly 86,000 distinct CDR3 sequences. The sample comprised naive CXCR3- CD8+ T cells from blood. Subset: CD45RO-CCR7+CD27+CD95- naive CD8+ T cells lacking CXCR3 (TNR3-). Source of these receptors: a human donor in good health. Some clones in this sample may be carry-over from other donors' samples.

V is TRBV7-6 and J is TRBJ2-7; without DNA, the TCRdb call of TRBD1 cannot be checked. Germline CDR1 is SGHVS and CDR2 is FNYEAQ. The length of the CDR3 is 12 residues. The CDR3 reads CASSHRDYEQYF. The full variable domain, rest sourced from reference TRBV7-6 and TRBJ2-7, is GAGVSQSPRYKVTKRGQDVALRCDPISGHVSLYWYRQALGQGPEFLTYFNYEAQQDKSGLPNDRFSAERPEGSISTLTIQRTEQRDSAMYRCASSHRDYEQYFGPGTRLTVT.

The V call is TRBV11-2, the J call TRBJ2-7; the D call from TCRdb, TRBD1, cannot be confirmed without DNA. This CDR3 spans 15 amino acids. The V gene's germline CDR1 is SGHAT and CDR2 FQNNGV. The CDR3 loop is CASSPTPSPTYEQYF.

The V call is TRBV27, the J call TRBJ2-2; with no DNA, the TCRdb D assignment of TRBD1 cannot be verified. Germline values: CDR1 MNHEY, CDR2 SMNVEV (reference sequence). The CDR3 loop spans 13 amino acids. This CDR3 is CASTDREAGELFF.

The chain couples TRBV20-1 to TRBJ2-1; no DNA is available, so the TRBD2 call from TCRdb remains unchecked. The CDR3 spans 16 residues. From germline, CDR1 is DFQATT and CDR2 SNEGSKA (reference sequence). Here the CDR3 reads CSATPIGDYSYNEQFF.

This chain uses TRBV29-1 with TRBJ2-1; TCRdb outputs TRBD1, but without DNA this stays unchecked. The CDR3 totals 15 residues. Germline CDR1 SQVTM, CDR2 ANQGSEA. CDR3 amino acids: CSVEWGRGVNNEQFF.

The rearrangement links TRBV20-1 to TRBJ2-7; the TCRdb D gene call, TRBD1, has no DNA to confirm it. Germline CDR1 and CDR2: DFQATT and SNEGSKA (reference sequence). The CDR3 consists of 14 residues. The CDR3 loop is CSAYRDRVRYEQYF.

This chain connects TRBV6-5 to TRBJ1-6; the TCRdb call, TRBD1, lacks DNA for checking. The germline V gene has CDR1 MNHEY and CDR2 SVGAGI. The CDR3 spans 14 residues. The CDR3 here is CASSLQGPDSPLHF.

The chain is built from TRBV29-1 and TRBJ2-2; TCRdb selects TRBD1, and the lack of DNA leaves this call unchecked. This CDR3 has 16 residues. CDR1 is SQVTM and CDR2 is ANQGSEA in the germline V gene. CDR3 protein: CSVEDPVPPNTGELFF.

The chain employs TRBV13 and TRBJ2-7; TCRdb's D call, TRBD2, is unchecked because there is no DNA. The germline gives CDR1 PRHDT, CDR2 FYEKMQ (reference sequence). The CDR3 is 13 residues long. This CDR3 reads CASSSGPIYEQYF.

The genes are TRBV29-1 and TRBJ2-1; the TRBD2 assignment by TCRdb is unverifiable without DNA. Germline loops: CDR1 SQVTM, CDR2 ANQGSEA. This CDR3 contains 15 residues. This chain's CDR3 is CSVLGLAGAYNEQFF.

The chain uses TRBV6-5 and TRBJ2-3; without DNA, the TCRdb call of TRBD2 cannot be checked. This CDR3 is 15 amino acids long. The germline V gene has CDR1 MNHEY and CDR2 SVGAGI. The CDR3: CASSPTSGGGDTQYF.

The chain combines TRBV20-1 with TRBJ2-3; TCRdb's assignment of TRBD1 cannot be checked, as there is no DNA. In germline, CDR1 is DFQATT, CDR2 SNEGSKA (reference sequence). CDR3 length equals 14 residues. The CDR3 region is CSATTVGSTDTQYF.

The J gene is TRBJ2-1, the V gene TRBV2; there is no DNA to check the TCRdb D call of TRBD2. The CDR3 sequence is 18 residues long. CDR1 is SNHLY and CDR2 is FYNNEI in the germline V gene. CDR3: CASSEAAAGASSPDEQFF. Variable domain in full (rest from reference TRBV2 and TRBJ2-1): EPEVTQTPSHQVTQMGQEVILRCVPISNHLYFYWYRQILGQKVEFLVSFYNNEISEKSEIFDDQFSVERPDGSNFTLKIRSTKLEDSAMYFCASSEAAAGASSPDEQFFGPGTRLTVL.

The J gene is TRBJ2-5, the V gene TRBV28; TCRdb picks TRBD1, but there is no DNA to check that call. The CDR3 is made up of 13 amino acids. In germline, CDR1 is MDHEN, CDR2 SYDVKM. CDR3 in amino acids: CASTPRTGETQYF.

This sequence joins TRBV4-3 and TRBJ2-2; TCRdb outputs TRBD1, but without DNA this stays unchecked. The CDR3 has 15 residues. CDR1 is LGHNA and CDR2 is YSLEER in the germline V gene. The CDR3 is CASSQDKGLDGELFF.

The chain recombines TRBV7-3 with TRBJ2-2; TCRdb selects TRBD1, and the lack of DNA leaves this call unchecked. Germline CDR1 reads SGHTA; CDR2 reads FQGTGA. The CDR3 covers 14 residues. CDR3 residues: CASSLGGATGELFF.

The rearrangement joins TRBV28 to TRBJ2-7. CDR3 length: 15 residues. The germline gives CDR1 MDHEN, CDR2 SYDVKM. CDR3 loop: CASRGFYGNTYEQYF. Drawing the rest from reference TRBV28 and TRBJ2-7, the complete variable domain is DVKVTQSSRYLVKRTGEKVFLECVQDMDHENMFWYRQDPGLGLRLIYFSYDVKMKEKGDIPEGYSVSREKKERFSLILESASTNQTSMYLCASRGFYGNTYEQYFGPGTRLTVT.

V and J are TRBV6-4 and TRBJ2-2. CDR1 and CDR2 (germline): MRHNA, SNTAGT. The CDR3 has 15 amino acids. The CDR3 spells CASSESDQTTGELFF.

V and J are TRBV12-3 or TRBV12-4 and TRBJ1-1. The CDR3 is 11 residues long. CDR3 region: CASSLLDEAFF.

This sequence joins TRBV4-2 and TRBJ1-6; the D call of TRBD1 rests on TCRdb alone, since no DNA is present to check it. This CDR3 spans 14 amino acids. Germline V gene data show CDR1 as LGHNA and CDR2 as YNFKEQ. The CDR3 region is CASSQGQGNSPLHF.

This sequence joins TRBV14 and TRBJ1-2. Germline V gives CDR1 SGHDN, CDR2 FVKESK. The CDR3 runs to 15 residues. The CDR3 protein is CASSQFGPFSDGYTF. Using reference TRBV14 and TRBJ1-2 for the parts outside the CDR3, the full variable domain is EAGVTQFPSHSVIEKGQTVTLRCDPISGHDNLYWYRRVMGKEIKFLLHFVKESKQDESGMPNNRFLAERTGGTYSTLKVQPAELEDSGVYFCASSQFGPFSDGYTFGSGTRLTVV.

The CDR3 region is CASSLIGVEAFF. The J gene is TRBJ1-1, the V gene TRBV5-1. The CDR3 runs to 12 residues. The V gene's germline CDR1 is SGHRS and CDR2 YFSETQ.

The rearrangement uses TRBV29-1 and TRBJ2-2; TCRdb picks TRBD1, but there is no DNA to check that call. CDR3 length equals 13 residues. The germline V gene has CDR1 SQVTM and CDR2 ANQGSEA. CDR3: CSVLQGNTGELFF.

This chain joins TRBV7-3 and TRBJ2-2; TCRdb's D call, TRBD1, is unchecked because there is no DNA. The CDR3 has 13 residues. The germline V gene has CDR1 SGHTA and CDR2 FQGTGA. This CDR3 reads CASSPGLTGELFF.

V gene TRBV29-1 combines with J gene TRBJ2-5; TCRdb lists TRBD1, though no DNA is available to test this call. The germline V gene has CDR1 SQVTM and CDR2 ANQGSEA. The CDR3 runs to 16 residues. The CDR3: CSVEDSGERGQETQYF.

The chain is built from TRBV28 and TRBJ2-5. Germline V gives CDR1 MDHEN, CDR2 SYDVKM. The CDR3 extends over 13 amino acids. The CDR3 is CASSDGVGETQYF.

The V and J genes are TRBV28 and TRBJ1-1; as DNA is missing, the TRBD1 call by TCRdb cannot be tested. The CDR3 runs to 15 residues. In germline, CDR1 is MDHEN, CDR2 SYDVKM. CDR3 amino acids: CASTAPDSPNTEAFF.